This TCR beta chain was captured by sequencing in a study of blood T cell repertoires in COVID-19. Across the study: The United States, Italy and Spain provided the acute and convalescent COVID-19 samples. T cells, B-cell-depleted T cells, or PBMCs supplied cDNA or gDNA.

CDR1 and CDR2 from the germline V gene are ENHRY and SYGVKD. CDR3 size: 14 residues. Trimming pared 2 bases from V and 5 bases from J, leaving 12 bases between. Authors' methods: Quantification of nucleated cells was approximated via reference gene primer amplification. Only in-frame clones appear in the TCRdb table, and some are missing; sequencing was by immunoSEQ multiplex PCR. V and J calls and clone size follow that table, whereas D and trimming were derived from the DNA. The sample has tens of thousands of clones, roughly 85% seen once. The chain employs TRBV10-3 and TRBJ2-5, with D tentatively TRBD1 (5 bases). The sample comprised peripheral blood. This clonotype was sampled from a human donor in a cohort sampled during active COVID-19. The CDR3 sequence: CAISEGRAMETQYF. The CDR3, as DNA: TGTGCCATCAGTGAGGGCAGGGCTATGGAGACCCAGTACTTC.